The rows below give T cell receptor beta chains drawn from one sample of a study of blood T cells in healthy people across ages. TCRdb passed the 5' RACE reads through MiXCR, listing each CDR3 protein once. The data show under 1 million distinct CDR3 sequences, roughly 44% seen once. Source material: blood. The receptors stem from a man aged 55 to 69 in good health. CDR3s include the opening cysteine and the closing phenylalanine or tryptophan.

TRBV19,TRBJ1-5,CASSIDKGGNSNQPQHF
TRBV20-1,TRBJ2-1,CSARDLTSGGSYNEQFF
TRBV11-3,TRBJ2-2,CASSGQGETGELFF
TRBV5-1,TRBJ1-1,CASFPGTGRTEAFF
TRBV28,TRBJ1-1,CASSSPAGTTEAFF
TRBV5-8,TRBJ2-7,CASSLSGGEGYF
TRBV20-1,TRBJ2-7,CSATDRRASYEQYF
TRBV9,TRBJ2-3,CASSVEISRGTQYF
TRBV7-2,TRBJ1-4,CASSRDRQGEKLFF
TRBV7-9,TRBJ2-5,CASSPGPLETQYF
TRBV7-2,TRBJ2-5,CASSLGGSWGETQYF
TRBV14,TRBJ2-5,CASSQVPSGVRSQYF
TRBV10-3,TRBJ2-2,CAIWGAGELFF
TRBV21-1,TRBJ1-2,CASGNGRGAPGLGHTF
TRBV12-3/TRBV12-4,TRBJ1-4,CASTDLTQLFF
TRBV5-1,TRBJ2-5,CASSFGTGGAETQYF
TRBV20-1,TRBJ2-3,CSARVGVSTDTQYF
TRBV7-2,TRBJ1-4,CASSPRWTATNEKLFF
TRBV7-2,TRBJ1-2,CASSLDPAAGDYDYTF
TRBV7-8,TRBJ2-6,CASSLCNGSGTGQTGANVLTF
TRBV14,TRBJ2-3,CASSRKPPGTSTDTQYF
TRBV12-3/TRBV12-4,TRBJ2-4,CASSDLAGGGDIQYF
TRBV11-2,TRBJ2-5,CASSTMQETQYF
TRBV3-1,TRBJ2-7,CASSLTGTSVYEQYF
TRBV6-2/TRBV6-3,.,CASRESGGYYEQYF
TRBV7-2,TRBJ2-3,CASSFAGGGADTQYF
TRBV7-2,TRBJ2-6,CASSIGFPGSAGANVLTF
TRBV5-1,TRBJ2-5,CASSGLAGLQETQYF
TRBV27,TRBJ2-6,CAVSKAGANVLTF
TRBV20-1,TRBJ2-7,CSAFKEAYSYEQYF
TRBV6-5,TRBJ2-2,CASSSGAGANTGELFF
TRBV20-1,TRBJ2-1,CSARALSGGIVNEQFF
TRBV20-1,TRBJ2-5,CSARDQAGLETQYF
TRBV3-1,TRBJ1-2,CASSQDWGDGNGYTF
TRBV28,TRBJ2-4,CASSPTDSLKNIQYF
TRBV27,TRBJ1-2,CASSGGVVGYTF
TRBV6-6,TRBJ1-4,CASSSGTGTEKLFF
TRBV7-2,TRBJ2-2,CASSLGGVAGELFF
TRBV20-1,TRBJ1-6,CSAKPTGGLYNSPLHF
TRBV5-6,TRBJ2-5,CASSLVRSGGGQETQYF